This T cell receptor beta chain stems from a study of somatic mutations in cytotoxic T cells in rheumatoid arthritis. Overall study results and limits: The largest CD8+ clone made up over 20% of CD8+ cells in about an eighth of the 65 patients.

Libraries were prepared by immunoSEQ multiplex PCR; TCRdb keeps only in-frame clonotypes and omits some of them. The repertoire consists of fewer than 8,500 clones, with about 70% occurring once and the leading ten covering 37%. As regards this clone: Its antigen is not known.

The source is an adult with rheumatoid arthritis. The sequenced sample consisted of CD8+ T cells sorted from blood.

The DNA of the CDR3 is TGTGCCAGCTCACCAGGGGACACTTACACCATATATTTT. Translated, it gives CASSPGDTYTIYF. This chain joins TRBV18 and TRBJ1-3, with D possibly TRBD1 on 6 matching bases. This CDR3 contains 13 residues. Germline assignment: CDR1 KGHSH and CDR2 LQKENI. The V gene lost 2 bases and the J gene lost 8 bases, with 10 bases spanning the gap. Filled out from reference TRBV18 and TRBJ1-3, the complete variable domain reads NAGVMQNPRHLVRRRGQEARLRCSPMKGHSHVYWYRQLPEEGLKFMVYLQKENIIDESGMPKERFSAEFPKEGPSILRIQQVVRGDSAAYFCASSPGDTYTIYFGEGSWLTVV.